A single TCR beta chain is shown here with its context. CDR1 SQVTM and CDR2 ANQGSEA come from the germline V gene. Trimming took 8 bases from V and 4 from J; bases not matched to a gene: 10. This CDR3 is built from 13 residues. The data were taken from a study of blood T cell repertoires in COVID-19. In the study overall: Both acute and convalescent COVID-19 samples were obtained from the United States, Italy and Spain. The analysed material was cDNA or gDNA that came from T cells, B-cell-depleted T cells, or PBMCs.

How the authors handled the data: Cell counts per sample came from amplifying reference gene primers. Only in-frame clones appear in the TCRdb table, and some are missing; sequencing was by immunoSEQ multiplex PCR. V and J calls and clone size are given by that table; D and trimming were obtained from the DNA. Of some 100,000 clones in the sample, 74% were seen once. Followed longitudinally, the Seattle patients had been enrolled during active infection. This receptor was identified in an older man with COVID-19, enrolled during active disease. Sequencing input: peripheral blood. The chain couples TRBV29-1 to TRBJ1-1; 7 bases agree with TRBD1. CDR3 DNA: TGCAGCCTCCGGGCAGGGGGGAGCACTGAAGCTTTCTTT. Amino acid sequence: CSLRAGGSTEAFF.